This TCR beta chain stems from a study of Ad26.COV2.S vaccination and SARS-CoV-2 variants. Study-level background: Recipients of Ad26.COV2.S got it intramuscularly, once or twice 56 days apart.

Stated treatment: around 19 received Ad26.COV2.S at low or high dose, single or two shots; roughly five received placebo; per-sample allocation not given. It was on day 63 after the first vaccine or placebo injection that samples were taken. Donation came from an adult in Boston who was aged 18-55 years. The method was immunoSEQ multiplex PCR; TCRdb's version includes in-frame clones alone and lacks a portion of them. This sample carries approximately 410,000 clones, around 87% of them seen once, and the ten largest clones take roughly 4%. CDR1 is MNHEY, CDR2 SVGAGI, per germline. The CDR3 is 13 amino acids. V dropped 6 bases and J dropped 2 bases, with 10 bases sitting between them.

The sequence was obtained from a person aged 18 to 59 who received the Ad26.COV2.S COVID-19 vaccine or a placebo. Sequencing used peripheral blood, obtained in a trial of Ad26.COV2.S vaccine versus placebo. The gene calls are TRBV6-5 and TRBJ1-2; D is undetermined. CDR3 sequence: CASRPYGNYGYTF. The CDR3 DNA sequence: TGTGCCAGCAGGCCCTACGGGAACTATGGCTACACCTTC.